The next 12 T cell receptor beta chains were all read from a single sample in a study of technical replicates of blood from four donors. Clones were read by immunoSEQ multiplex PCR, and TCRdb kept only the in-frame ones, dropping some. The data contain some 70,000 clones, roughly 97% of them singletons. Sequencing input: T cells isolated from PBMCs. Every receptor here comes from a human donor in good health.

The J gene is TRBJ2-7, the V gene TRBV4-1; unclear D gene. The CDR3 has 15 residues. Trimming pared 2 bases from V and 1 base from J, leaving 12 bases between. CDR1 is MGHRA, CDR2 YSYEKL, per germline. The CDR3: CASSQFLGGSYEQYF. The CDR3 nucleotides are TGCGCCAGCAGCCAATTCCTCGGCGGTTCCTACGAGCAGTACTTC.

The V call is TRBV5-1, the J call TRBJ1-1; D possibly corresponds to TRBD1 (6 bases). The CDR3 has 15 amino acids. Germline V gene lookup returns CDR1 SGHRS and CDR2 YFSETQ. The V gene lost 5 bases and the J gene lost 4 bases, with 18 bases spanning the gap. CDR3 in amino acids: CASSSNRVESTEAFF. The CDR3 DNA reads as TGCGCCAGCAGTTCCAACAGGGTAGAATCCACTGAAGCTTTCTTT.

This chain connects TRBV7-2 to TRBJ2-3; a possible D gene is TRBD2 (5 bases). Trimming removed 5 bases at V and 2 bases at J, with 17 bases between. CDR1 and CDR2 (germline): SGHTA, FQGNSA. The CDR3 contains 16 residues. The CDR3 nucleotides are TGTGCCAGCAGCGGCCCTGGCGGGCGATTCACAGATACGCAGTATTTT. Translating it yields CASSGPGGRFTDTQYF.

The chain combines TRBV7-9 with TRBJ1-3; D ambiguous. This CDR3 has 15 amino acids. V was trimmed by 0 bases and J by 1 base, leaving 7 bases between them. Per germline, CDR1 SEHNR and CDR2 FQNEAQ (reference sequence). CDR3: CASSLAGGSGNTIYF. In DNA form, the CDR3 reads TGTGCCAGCAGCTTAGCGGGAGGATCTGGAAACACCATATATTTT.

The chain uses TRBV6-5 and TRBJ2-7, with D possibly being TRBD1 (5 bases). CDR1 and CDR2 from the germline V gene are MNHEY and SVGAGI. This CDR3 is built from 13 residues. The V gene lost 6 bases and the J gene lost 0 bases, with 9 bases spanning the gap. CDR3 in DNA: TGTGCCAGCAGCGAGACAGCCTCCTACGAGCAGTACTTC. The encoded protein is CASSETASYEQYF.

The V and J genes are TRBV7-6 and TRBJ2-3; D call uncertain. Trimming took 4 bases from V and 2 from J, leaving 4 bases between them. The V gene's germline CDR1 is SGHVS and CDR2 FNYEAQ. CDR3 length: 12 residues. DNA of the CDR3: TGTGCCAGCAGCTCCAACACAGATACGCAGTATTTT. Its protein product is CASSSNTDTQYF.

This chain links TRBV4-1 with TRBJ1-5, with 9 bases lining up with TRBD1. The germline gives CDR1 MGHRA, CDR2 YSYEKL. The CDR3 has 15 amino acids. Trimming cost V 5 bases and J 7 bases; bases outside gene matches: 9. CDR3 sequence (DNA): TGCGCCAGCAGCTTTGCCCGAGGACAGGGGCAGCCCCAGCATTTT. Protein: CASSFARGQGQPQHF.

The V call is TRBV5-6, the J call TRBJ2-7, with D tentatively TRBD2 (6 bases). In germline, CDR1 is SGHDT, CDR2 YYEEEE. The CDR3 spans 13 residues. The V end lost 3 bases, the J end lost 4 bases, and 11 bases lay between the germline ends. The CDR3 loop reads CASSSGVQYEQYF. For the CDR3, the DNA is TGTGCCAGCAGCTCGGGAGTGCAATACGAGCAGTACTTC.

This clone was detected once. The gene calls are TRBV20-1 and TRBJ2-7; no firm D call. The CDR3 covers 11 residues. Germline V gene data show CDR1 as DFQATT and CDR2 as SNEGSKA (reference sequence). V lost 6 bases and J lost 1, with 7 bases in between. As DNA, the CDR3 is TGCAGTGCCCTATTTTCCTACGAGCAGTACTTC. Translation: CSALFSYEQYF.

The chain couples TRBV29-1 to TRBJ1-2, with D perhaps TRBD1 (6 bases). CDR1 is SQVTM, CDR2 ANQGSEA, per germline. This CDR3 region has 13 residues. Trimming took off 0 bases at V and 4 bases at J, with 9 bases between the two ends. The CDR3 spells CSVEDQGGYGYTF. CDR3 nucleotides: TGCAGCGTTGAAGATCAAGGGGGCTATGGCTACACCTTC.

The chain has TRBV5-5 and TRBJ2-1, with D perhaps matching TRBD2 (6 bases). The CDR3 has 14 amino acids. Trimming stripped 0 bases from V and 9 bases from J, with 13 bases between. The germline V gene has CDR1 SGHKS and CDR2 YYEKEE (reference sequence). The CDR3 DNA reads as TGTGCCAGCAGCTTGGCCGGACTATCCCCTGAGCAGTTCTTC. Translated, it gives CASSLAGLSPEQFF.

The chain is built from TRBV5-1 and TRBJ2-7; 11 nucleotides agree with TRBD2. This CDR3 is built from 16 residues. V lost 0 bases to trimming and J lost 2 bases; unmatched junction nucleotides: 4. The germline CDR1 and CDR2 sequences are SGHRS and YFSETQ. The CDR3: CASSLGSGRVTYEQYF. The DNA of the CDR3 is TGCGCCAGCAGCTTGGGTAGCGGGAGGGTAACCTACGAGCAGTACTTC.